The clone carrying this T cell receptor beta chain has more than one count but fewer than ten. The antigen is not known. The sample originates from a study of radiotherapy plus CTLA-4 blockade in lung cancer. As for the study in general: Objective responses were seen in 18% of patients, disease control in approximately 30%. Study observations and caveats: Dynamics of early blood T cell clones, together with interferon-beta, were reportedly the best predictors of response. In blood, TCR clones derived from the tumor expanded after radiotherapy plus ipilimumab.

Patients with chemo-refractory metastatic non-small-cell lung cancer received focal radiation plus CTLA-4 blockade with ipilimumab. This CDR3 has 18 residues. Trimming cost V 1 base and J 0 bases; bases outside gene matches: 5. The germline CDR1 and CDR2 sequences are SNHLY and FYNNEI. Measured with immunoSEQ multiplex PCR; TCRdb has only the in-frame clones, and not every one. The sample lists tens of thousands of clones; 60% to 80% were seen once. The receptor was isolated from a human donor with non-small cell lung cancer whose response to radiotherapy plus ipilimumab could not be evaluated. The rearrangement links TRBV2 to TRBJ2-5; 13 bases map to TRBD2. Sequences were derived from peripheral blood, sampled from a patient treated with radiotherapy plus ipilimumab. CDR3 in amino acids: CASSEDRLAGGYQETQYF. For the CDR3, the DNA is TGTGCCAGCAGTGAAGATCGACTAGCGGGAGGCTACCAAGAGACCCAGTACTTC. The full variable domain, completed using reference TRBV2 and TRBJ2-5, is EPEVTQTPSHQVTQMGQEVILRCVPISNHLYFYWYRQILGQKVEFLVSFYNNEISEKSEIFDDQFSVERPDGSNFTLKIRSTKLEDSAMYFCASSEDRLAGGYQETQYFGPGTRLLVL.